The T cell receptor beta chain under discussion was sequenced for a study of T cell repertoires in cytomegalovirus infection. About the research overall: Carrying CMV and the relevant HLA type showed in public TCR beta signatures. Study results and caveats: Totalled public TCR beta family frequency picked out people who carried CMV plus the relevant HLA. CMV-specific TCR beta clonotypes restricted by HLA-C were the ones dominating the ex vivo response.

TCRdb redid the calling of the reads with MiXCR, one entry per CDR3 protein. Of under 150,000 distinct CDR3 sequences listed, roughly 9% are singletons. This clonotype was counted at least ten times. Its antigen is as yet unknown. This receptor was taken from a human donor in good health (CMV status not recorded). Some clones in this sample may be carry-over from other donors' samples. Sequenced material: PBMCs.

This CDR3 is CASSLEPGDQPQHF. CDR3 nucleotide sequence: TGTGCCAGCAGCTTAGAGCCGGGGGATCAGCCCCAGCATTTT. The chain links TRBV7-2 to TRBJ1-5; tentatively, D is TRBD1 (5 bases). The V gene's germline CDR1 is SGHTA and CDR2 FQGNSA. V lost 1 base and J lost 5, with 9 bases in between. The CDR3 runs to 14 residues.